The 21 T cell receptor beta chains given below trace back to one sample, sequenced in a study of beta chain features in type 1 diabetes. Every bit of the isolated RNA underwent reverse transcription, so sequencing read expressed TCRB transcripts. Sequencing was performed with immunoSEQ multiplex PCR; in TCRdb, only in-frame clones are kept and a portion is missing. Counted here are 200,000 to 300,000 clones, roughly 70% occurring once; the ten biggest clones make up 0.053%. Sequenced material: naive CD4+ T cells from blood. The origin of the receptors is a man aged 25 to 40 in good health.

The CDR3 spells CAWIFGRNTEAFF. DNA of the CDR3: TGTGCCTGGATCTTTGGGAGGAACACTGAAGCTTTCTTT. The chain has TRBV30 and TRBJ1-1, with D hard to call. The germline gives CDR1 GTSNPN, CDR2 SVGIG (reference sequence). This CDR3 region has 13 residues. Trimming shortened V by 4 bases and J by 1 base, and 10 bases separated the two germline ends.

The J gene is TRBJ1-1, the V gene TRBV29-1; D not resolved. Per the germline V gene, CDR1 is SQVTM and CDR2 is ANQGSEA. The V end was cut by 6 bases, the J end by 1 base, with 12 bases between. The CDR3 extends over 13 amino acids. CDR3 residues: CSVAEDRNTEAFF. DNA of the CDR3: TGCAGCGTCGCAGAGGATCGGAACACTGAAGCTTTCTTT.

The V and J genes are TRBV10-3 and TRBJ2-6; no definite D call. Trimming took off 2 bases at V and 3 bases at J, with 5 bases between the two ends. The CDR3 is 14 amino acids. CDR1 is ENHRY and CDR2 is SYGVKD in the germline V gene. This CDR3 reads CAISEGGGANVLTF. Here the CDR3 DNA reads TGTGCCATCAGTGAGGGCGGTGGGGCCAACGTCCTGACTTTC.

This clone appeared a few times. The chain employs TRBV7-9 and TRBJ1-2; D gene uncertain. V dropped 4 bases and J dropped 8 bases, with 11 bases sitting between them. Germline-derived CDR1 and CDR2 are SEHNR and FQNEAQ (reference sequence). The CDR3 contains 12 residues. The CDR3 DNA sequence: TGTGCCAGCAGCTATGAGGTACAGGGCTACACCTTC. Translated, it gives CASSYEVQGYTF.

The chain employs TRBV7-2 and TRBJ1-6; 7 positions match TRBD1. CDR1 is SGHTA, CDR2 FQGNSA, per germline. The CDR3 is made up of 15 amino acids. Germline trimming cut 4 bases from V and 9 bases from J; bases unmatched to any gene: 9. CDR3 bases: TGTGCCAGCAGCTCCTGGACAGGCCAGGGTTCACCCCTCCACTTT. This gives the protein CASSSWTGQGSPLHF.

The CDR3 coding sequence is TGCAGCGTCGAAACGTCGGCGGGTGAAAAACTGTTTTTT. This gives the protein CSVETSAGEKLFF. V is TRBV29-1 and J is TRBJ1-4; D remains unclear. V was trimmed by 6 bases and J by 7 bases, leaving 15 bases between them. CDR3 length: 13 amino acids. From germline, CDR1 is SQVTM and CDR2 ANQGSEA.

The chain employs TRBV30 and TRBJ2-5; D unclear. The germline V and J ends were trimmed by 0 bases and 1 base, with 9 bases remaining between them. CDR3 length: 14 amino acids. Germline CDR1 and CDR2: GTSNPN and SVGIG (reference sequence). CDR3: CAWSVFDFQETQYF. The DNA for the CDR3 is TGTGCCTGGAGTGTGTTTGATTTCCAAGAGACCCAGTACTTC.

On this clone itself: At one end the junction does not follow the germline gene, possibly because of a read error. This chain uses TRBV7-2 with TRBJ1-2; TRBD1 agrees at 10 bases. Per germline, CDR1 SGHTA and CDR2 FQGNSA. This CDR3 is built from 13 residues. The CDR3 DNA reads as TGTGCCAGCAGGACAGGGGGCAACTCTGGCTACACCTTC. Translating gives CASRTGGNSGYTF.

This clone was counted between two and nine times. The chain carries TRBV29-1 and TRBJ1-2, with 12 bases fitting TRBD1. This CDR3 is 15 amino acids long. With 7 bases clipped from V and 4 bases from J, the junction kept 10 bases outside the gene matches. The germline CDR1 and CDR2 sequences are SQVTM and ANQGSEA. The CDR3 coding sequence is TGCAGCGGGAACTCCGGGACAGGGGGCAGCTATGGCTACACCTTC. Protein product: CSGNSGTGGSYGYTF.

The rearrangement uses TRBV18 and TRBJ2-7, with unresolved D. Trimming removed 4 bases at V and 3 bases at J, with 4 bases between. This CDR3 comprises 11 residues. The V gene's germline CDR1 is KGHSH and CDR2 LQKENI. The DNA for the CDR3 is TGTGCCAGCTCACGGGACTACGAGCAGTACTTC. It translates to CASSRDYEQYF.

V usage is TRBV2 and J usage is TRBJ2-7; a weak D match, TRBD1 (5 bases). The CDR3 loop spans 14 amino acids. Looked up from germline, CDR1 is SNHLY and CDR2 is FYNNEI. Trimming shortened V by 6 bases and J by 1 base, and 13 bases separated the two germline ends. CDR3 DNA sequence: TGTGCCAGCAGGGGATTGAAGGGGTCCTACGAGCAGTACTTC. Amino acid sequence: CASRGLKGSYEQYF.

This clone was observed a few times. V usage is TRBV13 and J usage is TRBJ1-2; D possibly corresponds to TRBD1 (5 bases). The germline gives CDR1 PRHDT, CDR2 FYEKMQ (reference sequence). V was shortened by 6 bases and J by 0 bases, with 14 bases between the two germline ends. CDR3 length equals 15 residues. CDR3 nucleotides: TGTGCCAGCAGAACCCGGGACCCAGCTAACTATGGCTACACCTTC. Translated, it gives CASRTRDPANYGYTF.

The chain joins TRBV29-1 to TRBJ2-2; a weak D match, TRBD1 (6 bases). The CDR3 sequence is 14 residues long. Germline lookup yields CDR1 SQVTM and CDR2 ANQGSEA. V was cut by 8 bases and J by 4 bases, with 17 bases left in between. CDR3 protein: CSFKSGAGTGELFF. CDR3 nucleotides: TGCAGCTTTAAATCAGGGGCGGGCACCGGGGAGCTGTTTTTT.

This sequence joins TRBV7-2 and TRBJ2-7; a possible D gene is TRBD2 (5 bases). There are 15 residues in the CDR3. Trimming stripped 2 bases from V and 0 bases from J, with 11 bases between. Germline CDR1 reads SGHTA; CDR2 reads FQGNSA. The CDR3 here is CASSLSAGISYEQYF. The CDR3 DNA is TGTGCCAGCAGCTTATCGGCGGGTATCTCCTACGAGCAGTACTTC.

This chain connects TRBV25-1 to TRBJ2-5; D may match TRBD1 or TRBD2 (5 bases each). The CDR3 length is 15 residues. CDR1 and CDR2 (germline): MGHDK, SYGVNS. The germline V and J ends were trimmed by 4 bases and 2 bases, with 14 bases remaining between them. The CDR3 bases are TGTGCCAGCAGTGGGGGACGGTGGATACAAGAGACCCAGTACTTC. Translated, it gives CASSGGRWIQETQYF.

Concerning this clone itself: The same CDR3 arises from other DNA sequences in this sample as well. The chain carries TRBV9 and TRBJ2-3; the D gene is possibly TRBD2 (6 bases). The CDR3 loop spans 14 amino acids. The V gene lost 4 bases and the J gene lost 0 bases, with 9 bases spanning the gap. Germline V gene sequence: CDR1 SGDLS, CDR2 YYNGEE. In DNA, the CDR3 is TGTGCCAGCAGCCCCGGGACTAGCACAGATACGCAGTATTTT. It yields the protein CASSPGTSTDTQYF.

CDR3 loop: CASSQLGLAGKETQYF. CDR3 nucleotides: TGCGCCAGCAGCCAGCTCGGACTAGCGGGGAAAGAGACCCAGTACTTC. This chain connects TRBV4-1 to TRBJ2-5, with TRBD2 identical over 12 bases. Germline trimming cut 3 bases from V and 3 bases from J; bases unmatched to any gene: 5. The CDR3 is 16 residues long. The germline CDR1 and CDR2 sequences are MGHRA and YSYEKL.

The chain has TRBV2 and TRBJ2-7, with TRBD1 identical over 7 bases. The CDR3 loop spans 12 amino acids. V was pared by 7 bases and J by 1 base, with 1 base of the junction left unmatched. CDR1 and CDR2 (germline): SNHLY, FYNNEI. The CDR3 protein is CASTGQSYEQYF. For the CDR3, the DNA is TGTGCCAGCACGGGACAGTCCTACGAGCAGTACTTC.

The J gene is TRBJ2-7, the V gene TRBV20-1; 7 positions agree with TRBD1. V dropped 6 bases and J dropped 5; count of bases not matched to a gene: 4. Germline loops: CDR1 DFQATT, CDR2 SNEGSKA (reference sequence). The CDR3 runs 11 residues. The CDR3 DNA reads as TGCAGTGCAGGAACAGGGGACGAGCAGTACTTC. It is translated as CSAGTGDEQYF.

The rearrangement joins TRBV9 to TRBJ2-5; 8 bases are shared with TRBD1. CDR3 length: 15 residues. Germline V gene lookup returns CDR1 SGDLS and CDR2 YYNGEE. V shed 4 bases and J 5 bases; nucleotides not matched to a gene: 10. CDR3 sequence: CASSFGQGPPETQYF. For the CDR3, the DNA is TGTGCCAGCAGCTTCGGACAGGGCCCGCCTGAGACCCAGTACTTC.

This clone was observed once. The chain couples TRBV2 to TRBJ2-5, with D hard to call. There are 12 residues in the CDR3. Trimming stripped 6 bases from V and 4 bases from J, with 9 bases between. Germline V gives CDR1 SNHLY, CDR2 FYNNEI. CDR3 sequence: CASSWSRETQYF. DNA for the CDR3: TGTGCCAGCAGCTGGTCCCGAGAGACCCAGTACTTC.